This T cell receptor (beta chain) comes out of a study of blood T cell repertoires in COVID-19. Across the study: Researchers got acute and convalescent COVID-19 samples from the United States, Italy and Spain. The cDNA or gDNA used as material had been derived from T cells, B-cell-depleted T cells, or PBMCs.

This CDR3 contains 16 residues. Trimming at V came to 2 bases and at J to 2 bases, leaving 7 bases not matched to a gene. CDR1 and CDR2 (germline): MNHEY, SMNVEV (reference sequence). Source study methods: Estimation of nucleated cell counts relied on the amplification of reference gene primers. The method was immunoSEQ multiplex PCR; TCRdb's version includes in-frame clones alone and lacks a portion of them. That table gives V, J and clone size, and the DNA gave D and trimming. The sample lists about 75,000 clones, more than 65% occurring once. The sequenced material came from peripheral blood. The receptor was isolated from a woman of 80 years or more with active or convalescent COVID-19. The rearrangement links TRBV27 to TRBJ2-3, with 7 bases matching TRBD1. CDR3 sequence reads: CASSLTGQRITDTQYF. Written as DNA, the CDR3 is TGTGCCAGCAGTTTAACGGGACAGAGAATCACAGATACGCAGTATTTT.